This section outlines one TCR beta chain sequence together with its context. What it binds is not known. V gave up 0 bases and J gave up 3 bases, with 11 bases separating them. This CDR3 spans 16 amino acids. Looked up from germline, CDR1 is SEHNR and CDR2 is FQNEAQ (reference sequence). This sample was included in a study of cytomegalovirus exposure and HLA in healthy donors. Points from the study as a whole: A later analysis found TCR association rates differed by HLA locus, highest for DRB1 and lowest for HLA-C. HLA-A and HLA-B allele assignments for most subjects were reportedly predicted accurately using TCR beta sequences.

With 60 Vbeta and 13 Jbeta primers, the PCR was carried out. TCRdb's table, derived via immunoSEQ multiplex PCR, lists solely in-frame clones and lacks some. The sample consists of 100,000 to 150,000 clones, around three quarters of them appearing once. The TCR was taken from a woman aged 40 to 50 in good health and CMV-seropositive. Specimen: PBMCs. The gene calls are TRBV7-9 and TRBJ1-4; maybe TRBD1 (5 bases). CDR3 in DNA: TGTGCCAGCAGCTTAGCCCGCGGGACTTCTAATGAAAAACTGTTTTTT. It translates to CASSLARGTSNEKLFF.